This T cell receptor beta chain was sequenced during a study of beta chain features in type 1 diabetes. The CDR3 has 15 amino acids. The V gene's germline CDR1 is SNHLY and CDR2 FYNNEI. The V segment lost 4 bases and the J segment 1 base; nucleotides outside the gene matches: 5. TCRB transcripts that were expressed got sequenced, as all of the isolated RNA had been reverse transcribed. The repertoire was sequenced with immunoSEQ multiplex PCR; TCRdb's copy has only in-frame clones and lacks some. Altogether some 270,000 clones are present, under 8.5% being singletons, with the ten largest covering approximately 0.93%. This clone was observed a few times.

The chain combines TRBV2 with TRBJ2-3; 7 bases match TRBD2. The sequenced material came from central memory CD4+ T cells from blood. The receptor's source is a woman aged 18-30 years in good health. The CDR3 DNA sequence: TGTGCCAGCAGTGCTGGCGGGGGTCGCACAGATACGCAGTATTTT. Encoded protein: CASSAGGGRTDTQYF.